These 3 T cell receptor beta chains were all obtained from the same sample, sequenced in a study of blood T cell repertoires in COVID-19. Repertoires were generated with immunoSEQ multiplex PCR, while TCRdb's copy carries only in-frame clones and drops some. The profile shows 300,000 to 400,000 clones, less than 90% of them singletons. The sequencing sample was made of PBMCs or T cells enriched from blood (not recorded which). The receptors come from a woman aged 25 to 45 who had recovered from COVID-19.

This chain links TRBV19 with TRBJ2-7, with 7 bases aligning to TRBD1. Losses at the gene ends were 6 bases for V and 1 base for J; bases not matched to a gene: 6. The CDR3 runs 14 residues. Germline V gene lookup returns CDR1 LNHDA and CDR2 SQIVND (reference sequence). The CDR3 is CASSRQGPSYEQYF. The CDR3 DNA follows: TGTGCCAGTAGCCGACAGGGACCATCCTACGAGCAGTACTTC.

The gene calls are TRBV2 and TRBJ1-1; the match to TRBD1 covers 8 bases. Germline assignment: CDR1 SNHLY and CDR2 FYNNEI. The J segment lost 0 bases and the V segment lost 5 bases, leaving 14 bases of the junction unmatched. This CDR3 is built from 18 residues. The CDR3 loop reads CASSSRGGQGLMNTEAFF. CDR3 DNA sequence: TGTGCCAGCAGTTCCCGTGGAGGACAGGGACTTATGAACACTGAAGCTTTCTTT.

V is TRBV6-2 or TRBV6-3 and J is TRBJ1-4; D uncertain. The CDR3 is 13 residues long. Germline V CDR1 and CDR2: MNHEY, SVGEGT. The germline V and J ends were trimmed by 6 bases and 3 bases, with 8 bases remaining between them. Here the CDR3 DNA reads TGTGCCAGCAGCCGGGCCTCTAATGAAAAACTGTTTTTT. It specifies CASSRASNEKLFF.